The 28 T cell receptor beta chains below come from one sample, sequenced in a study of cytomegalovirus exposure and HLA in healthy donors. The PCR ran on 60 Vbeta and 13 Jbeta primers. Measured with immunoSEQ multiplex PCR; TCRdb has only the in-frame clones, and not every one. The sample shows 200,000 to 250,000 clones, around 80% of them seen only once. Sequencing was carried out using PBMCs. The receptors stem from a boy younger than 18 in good health and CMV-seronegative.

This sequence joins TRBV5-4 and TRBJ2-3; 14 positions match TRBD2. The CDR3 extends over 16 amino acids. Germline CDR1 SGHNT, CDR2 YYREEE (reference sequence). With V trimmed by 4 bases and J by 2 bases, 3 bases remained unmatched. This CDR3 reads CASSRTSGGNTDTQYF. The CDR3 nucleotides are TGTGCCAGCAGCCGGACTAGCGGGGGGAACACAGATACGCAGTATTTT.

This chain links TRBV30 with TRBJ1-2; TRBD1 agrees at 8 bases. The ends lost 0 bases at V and 7 bases at J; junction bases unmatched: 10. This CDR3 is built from 15 residues. CDR1 and CDR2 (germline): GTSNPN, SVGIG (reference sequence). The CDR3 protein is CAWSVPARGRGGYTF. For the CDR3, the DNA is TGTGCCTGGAGTGTACCCGCCAGGGGGCGGGGTGGCTACACCTTC.

This clone is a singleton in its sample. V and J are TRBV10-3 and TRBJ2-3; 14 bases line up with TRBD2. Unmatched junction bases numbered 7, after V lost 5 bases and J lost 0 bases. The CDR3 length is 18 residues. Germline lookup yields CDR1 ENHRY and CDR2 SYGVKD. The CDR3 region is CAISLRTSGGRSTDTQYF. CDR3 coding DNA: TGTGCCATCAGTCTAAGGACTAGCGGGGGGCGAAGCACAGATACGCAGTATTTT.

This clone was found once. The chain joins TRBV5-1 to TRBJ2-3; a weak D match, TRBD1 (5 bases). Between the trimmed V and J ends, which lost 4 bases and 2 bases, there was a span of 11 bases. The CDR3 length is 14 residues. CDR1 SGHRS and CDR2 YFSETQ come from the germline V gene. Written as DNA, the CDR3 is TGCGCCAGCAGCACGGACACACCCACAGATACGCAGTATTTT. This sequence encodes CASSTDTPTDTQYF. Looking up the rest from reference TRBV5-1 and TRBJ2-3 gives the full variable domain: KAGVTQTPRYLIKTRGQQVTLSCSPISGHRSVSWYQQTPGQGLQFLFEYFSETQRNKGNFPGRFSGRQFSNSRSEMNVSTLELGDSALYLCASSTDTPTDTQYFGPGTRLTVL.

V usage is TRBV29-1 and J usage is TRBJ1-1; D is uncertain. Trimming took off 0 bases at V and 8 bases at J, with 16 bases between the two ends. This CDR3 contains 14 residues. Germline V gene sequence: CDR1 SQVTM, CDR2 ANQGSEA. The CDR3 loop reads CSVEDFKVRVEAFF. For the CDR3, the DNA is TGCAGCGTTGAAGATTTTAAGGTGCGGGTGGAAGCTTTCTTT.

The chain links TRBV7-9 to TRBJ1-3; D ambiguous. The V gene lost 7 bases and the J gene lost 9 bases, with 13 bases spanning the gap. Germline V lookup: CDR1 SEHNR, CDR2 FQNEAQ (reference sequence). The CDR3 sequence is 12 residues long. CDR3 DNA: TGTGCCAGCATCAACGGTACGGGCACCATATATTTT. This gives the protein CASINGTGTIYF. Filled out from reference TRBV7-9 and TRBJ1-3, the complete variable domain reads DTGVSQNPRHKITKRGQNVTFRCDPISEHNRLYWYRQTLGQGPEFLTYFQNEAQLEKSRLLSDRFSAERPKGSFSTLEIQRTEQGDSAMYLCASINGTGTIYFGEGSWLTVV.

The chain recombines TRBV4-2 with TRBJ1-3; 7 bases fit TRBD1. Germline CDR1 is LGHNA and CDR2 is YNFKEQ. After removal of 2 bases from V and 5 bases from J, the junction contained 6 bases not matched to a gene. The CDR3 extends over 15 amino acids. DNA of the CDR3: TGTGCCAGCAGCCAAAACCGGGACAGCCGAAACACCATATATTTT. Translation gives CASSQNRDSRNTIYF.

This chain joins TRBV19 and TRBJ1-2; D is uncertain. The germline CDR1 and CDR2 sequences are LNHDA and SQIVND (reference sequence). CDR3 length: 16 amino acids. Trimming removed 2 bases at V and 5 bases at J, with 18 bases between. The CDR3 nucleotides are TGTGCCAGTAGTATATCCCCCCCTGATAGTCGATATGGCTACACCTTC. Amino acids: CASSISPPDSRYGYTF.

This chain connects TRBV6-4 to TRBJ2-2; 12 bases fit TRBD2. Germline values: CDR1 MRHNA, CDR2 SNTAGT. CDR3 length: 17 residues. Trimming removed 6 bases from V and 0 bases from J; junction bases left unmatched: 5. The CDR3: CASSRRLAGANTGELFF. CDR3 DNA: TGTGCCAGCAGCCGCAGACTAGCGGGGGCGAACACCGGGGAGCTGTTTTTT.

The chain recombines TRBV14 with TRBJ1-2; D is undetermined. Deletions cut 3 bases from V and 4 bases from J, with 15 bases between. Germline assignment: CDR1 SGHDN and CDR2 FVKESK. The CDR3 has 15 amino acids. This CDR3 is CASSHLSGELYGYTF. CDR3 DNA: TGTGCCAGCAGCCATTTGTCCGGTGAACTCTATGGCTACACCTTC.

This rearrangement joins TRBV15 to TRBJ1-2; no reliable D call. The CDR3 totals 15 residues. Per the germline V gene, CDR1 is LNHNV and CDR2 is YYDKDF (reference sequence). The V gene lost 3 bases and the J gene lost 0 bases, with 11 bases spanning the gap. For the CDR3, the DNA is TGTGCCACCAGCAGGGTCTCCCTAGCTAACTATGGCTACACCTTC. Its protein product is CATSRVSLANYGYTF.

This chain joins TRBV5-4 and TRBJ2-1, with 11 bases that match TRBD2. Unmatched junction bases numbered 7, after V lost 4 bases and J lost 4 bases. The CDR3 covers 16 residues. The V gene's germline CDR1 is SGHNT and CDR2 YYREEE (reference sequence). CDR3 in DNA: TGTGCCAGCAGCCGCGGGACTAGCGGACCGTACAATGAGCAGTTCTTC. This sequence encodes CASSRGTSGPYNEQFF.

The chain has TRBV6-1 and TRBJ2-7; 10 positions agree with TRBD1. The germline gives CDR1 MNHNS, CDR2 SASEGT. The CDR3 length is 13 residues. The V segment lost 3 bases and the J segment 6 bases; nucleotides outside the gene matches: 2. The DNA of the CDR3 is TGTGCCAGCAGTGACCGGGACAGGGGCGAGCAGTACTTC. Translated, it gives CASSDRDRGEQYF.

The CDR3: CAIRAGTEAFF. DNA for the CDR3: TGTGCCATCAGGGCAGGGACTGAAGCTTTCTTT. This chain links TRBV10-3 with TRBJ1-1; a weak D match, TRBD1 (5 bases). The CDR3 contains 11 residues. Germline-derived CDR1 and CDR2 are ENHRY and SYGVKD. The V gene lost 6 bases and the J gene lost 5 bases, with 7 bases spanning the gap.

V and J are TRBV12-5 and TRBJ2-6; 11 bases align to TRBD2. There are 21 residues in the CDR3. V lost 5 bases to trimming and J lost 0 bases; unmatched junction nucleotides: 15. The germline gives CDR1 LGHNT, CDR2 FRNRAP. The CDR3 region has the DNA TGTGCTAGTGGTAAGACTAGCGGGGATTATAAACCGTCCTCTGGGGCCAACGTCCTGACTTTC. Its translation: CASGKTSGDYKPSSGANVLTF.

This clone was observed a few times. This chain connects TRBV29-1 to TRBJ2-3; TRBD1 agrees at 9 bases. Unmatched junction bases numbered 8, after V lost 3 bases and J lost 4 bases. The CDR3 contains 15 residues. CDR1 is SQVTM, CDR2 ANQGSEA, per germline. The CDR3, as DNA: TGCAGCGTTGATTCAAGACAGGGGGTCGCAGATACGCAGTATTTT. Protein sequence: CSVDSRQGVADTQYF.

J is TRBJ2-1 and V is TRBV19; a weak D match, TRBD2 (6 bases). Trimming cost V 0 bases and J 4 bases, with 22 bases left between them. From germline, CDR1 is LNHDA and CDR2 SQIVND (reference sequence). This CDR3 has 19 residues. CDR3 region: CASSIDGLLGGILYNEQFF. CDR3 coding DNA: TGTGCCAGTAGTATAGACGGACTGCTCGGAGGGATCCTATACAATGAGCAGTTCTTC.

This clone was observed once. The rearrangement links TRBV18 to TRBJ2-1, with TRBD2 identical over 13 bases. This CDR3 contains 16 residues. Losses at the gene ends were 6 bases for V and 5 bases for J; bases not matched to a gene: 7. Germline CDR1 KGHSH, CDR2 LQKENI. CDR3 nucleotides: TGTGCCAGCTCGTTTACTAGCGGGAGGGACAACAATGAGCAGTTCTTC. Its protein is CASSFTSGRDNNEQFF.

V gene TRBV7-8 combines with J gene TRBJ2-2; 12 nucleotides line up with TRBD2. Germline CDR1 is SGHVS and CDR2 is FQNEAQ. V dropped 1 base and J dropped 0; count of bases not matched to a gene: 3. CDR3 length: 18 amino acids. The CDR3 DNA is TGTGCCAGCAGCTTAGGCCTAGCGGGGGGGACGAACACCGGGGAGCTGTTTTTT. This translates into CASSLGLAGGTNTGELFF.

CDR3 nucleotides: TGCGCCAGCAGCCAATCGCTAGCGGTCCTTCATTCTCCATACAATGAGCAGTTCTTC. This sequence encodes CASSQSLAVLHSPYNEQFF. The chain employs TRBV4-1 and TRBJ2-1, with 7 bases that match TRBD2. V was clipped by 2 bases and J by 4 bases; unmatched bases: 17. This CDR3 is 19 amino acids long. Germline lookup yields CDR1 MGHRA and CDR2 YSYEKL.

The chain couples TRBV7-9 to TRBJ1-1, with TRBD1 identical over 8 bases. Germline CDR1 SEHNR, CDR2 FQNEAQ (reference sequence). Trimming cost V 5 bases and J 0 bases; bases outside gene matches: 14. The CDR3 consists of 18 residues. The CDR3 here is CASSPTRDRGGMNTEAFF. In DNA, the CDR3 is TGTGCCAGCAGCCCCACCAGAGACAGGGGAGGCATGAACACTGAAGCTTTCTTT.

The chain is built from TRBV7-9 and TRBJ1-6, with 7 nucleotides matching TRBD1. CDR3 length: 19 residues. Germline V gives CDR1 SEHNR, CDR2 FQNEAQ (reference sequence). V was pared by 7 bases and J by 0 bases, with 15 bases of the junction left unmatched. The CDR3 nucleotides read TGTGCCAGCAACCCAATAGACAGGGTGGTTCGCTCCTATAATTCACCCCTCCACTTT. It translates to CASNPIDRVVRSYNSPLHF.

The chain employs TRBV19 and TRBJ1-4; no firm D call. The V end lost 8 bases, the J end lost 4 bases, and 5 bases lay between the germline ends. The germline V gene encodes CDR1 LNHDA and CDR2 SQIVND (reference sequence). The CDR3 covers 11 residues. CDR3 DNA: TGTGCCAGTCGCGGTAATGAAAAACTGTTTTTT. Protein: CASRGNEKLFF.

This chain connects TRBV7-9 to TRBJ1-2; 9 positions agree with TRBD1. Per the germline V gene, CDR1 is SEHNR and CDR2 is FQNEAQ (reference sequence). The V and J ends lost 5 bases and 8 bases, in that order; junction bases with no gene match: 9. CDR3 length: 14 amino acids. CDR3 region: CASSAGTTGGGYTF. The CDR3 nucleotides are TGTGCCAGCAGCGCAGGAACGACAGGGGGAGGCTACACCTTC.

The chain is built from TRBV11-1 and TRBJ2-7, with TRBD2 identical over 8 bases. The trim removed 5 bases at V and 9 bases at J, leaving 21 bases unmatched. This CDR3 contains 17 residues. CDR1 and CDR2 (germline): SGHAT, FQDESV (reference sequence). CDR3 loop: CASSISPGGALKCGQYF. In DNA, the CDR3 is TGTGCCAGCAGCATCTCCCCCGGGGGGGCGCTCAAATGCGGGCAGTACTTC. Drawing the rest from reference TRBV11-1 and TRBJ2-7, the complete variable domain is EAEVAQSPRYKITEKSQAVAFWCDPISGHATLYWYRQILGQGPELLVQFQDESVVDDSQLPKDRFSAERLKGVDSTLKIQPAELGDSAMYLCASSISPGGALKCGQYFGPGTRLTVT.

This chain joins TRBV5-1 and TRBJ2-5; 9 bases map to TRBD1. The J call may be in error: the DNA end matches TRBJ2-7 better. This CDR3 has 16 amino acids. Germline CDR1 SGHRS, CDR2 YFSETQ. The CDR3 spells CASSPTGQGLSYEQYF. CDR3 sequence (DNA): TGCGCCAGCAGCCCTACCGGACAGGGGTTGAGCTACGAGCAGTACTTC.

V and J are TRBV7-9 and TRBJ2-5; TRBD2 aligns across 8 bases. Germline CDR1 reads SEHNR; CDR2 reads FQNEAQ (reference sequence). CDR3 length: 16 residues. The V and J ends lost 0 bases and 3 bases, in that order; junction bases with no gene match: 6. This CDR3 reads CASSLAPGLGKETQYF. CDR3 sequence (DNA): TGTGCCAGCAGCTTAGCACCGGGACTAGGAAAAGAGACCCAGTACTTC. Based on the CDR3 plus reference TRBV7-9 and TRBJ2-5, the full variable domain is DTGVSQNPRHKITKRGQNVTFRCDPISEHNRLYWYRQTLGQGPEFLTYFQNEAQLEKSRLLSDRFSAERPKGSFSTLEIQRTEQGDSAMYLCASSLAPGLGKETQYFGPGTRLLVL.

This clone was picked up one time. The chain links TRBV7-8 to TRBJ1-1; D gene ambiguous. V was clipped by 3 bases and J by 1 base, with 6 bases between them. This CDR3 contains 13 residues. Germline V gives CDR1 SGHVS, CDR2 FQNEAQ. The CDR3 DNA reads TGTGCCAGCAGCTTCCTCCCGAACACTGAAGCTTTCTTT. It is translated as CASSFLPNTEAFF.